This T cell receptor (beta chain) appears in the sequencing data of a study of post-analysis software for immune sequencing data. Study details: The disease courses covered relapsing-remitting, secondary progressive and progressive-relapsing multiple sclerosis. Findings of the study overall: TRBV segments more frequent in patients than in controls numbered several and included TRBV5-6, TRBV5-1 and TRBV20-1. Multiple sclerosis was associated with a significant reduction in normalized Chao1 diversity relative to controls. Strong co-clustering by F measure was evident for samples that had been prepared in the same batch.

Libraries were made from TCR beta cDNA, and they carried unique molecular identifiers. The T cell input of roughly 0.85 to 11 million gave roughly 0.5 million cDNA molecules. One entry per CDR3 protein, called by TCRdb with MiXCR from the PCR reads. The sample carries some 690,000 distinct CDR3 sequences, 55% to 60% recorded once. A remark on this clonotype: Its antigen is unidentified.

With V trimmed by 6 bases and J by 3 bases, 7 bases remained unmatched. The CDR3 covers 14 residues. Germline V gene sequence: CDR1 SQVTM, CDR2 ANQGSEA. The source of this sequence is a girl aged 2 to 10 with multiple sclerosis. The J gene is TRBJ1-1, the V gene TRBV29-1; 10 bases align to TRBD1. Sequenced sample: blood. The CDR3 here is CSVPRTGGYTEAFF. The CDR3 DNA sequence: TGCAGCGTACCGAGGACAGGGGGGTACACTGAAGCTTTCTTT. Looking up the rest from reference TRBV29-1 and TRBJ1-1 gives the full variable domain: SAVISQKPSRDICQRGTSLTIQCQVDSQVTMMFWYRQQPGQSLTLIATANQGSEATYESGFVIDKFPISRPNLTFSTLTVSNMSPEDSSIYLCSVPRTGGYTEAFFGQGTRLTVV.